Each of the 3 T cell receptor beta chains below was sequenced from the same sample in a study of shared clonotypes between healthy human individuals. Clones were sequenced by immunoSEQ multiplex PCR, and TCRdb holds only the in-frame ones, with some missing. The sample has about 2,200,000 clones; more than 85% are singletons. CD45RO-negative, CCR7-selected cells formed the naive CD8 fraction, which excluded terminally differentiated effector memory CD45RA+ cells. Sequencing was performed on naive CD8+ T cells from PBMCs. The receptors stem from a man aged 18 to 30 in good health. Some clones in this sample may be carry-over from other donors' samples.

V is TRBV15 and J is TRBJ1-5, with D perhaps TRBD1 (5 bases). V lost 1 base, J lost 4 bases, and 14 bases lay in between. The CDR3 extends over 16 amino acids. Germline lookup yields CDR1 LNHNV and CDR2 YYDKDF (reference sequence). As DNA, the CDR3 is TGTGCCACCAGCAGAGGTAGGGGTTGGGGAAATCAGCCCCAGCATTTT. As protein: CATSRGRGWGNQPQHF. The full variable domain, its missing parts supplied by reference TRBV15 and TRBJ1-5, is DAMVIQNPRYQVTQFGKPVTLSCSQTLNHNVMYWYQQKSSQAPKLLFHYYDKDFNNEADTPDNFQSRRPNTSFCFLDIRSPGLGDTAMYLCATSRGRGWGNQPQHFGDGTRLSIL.

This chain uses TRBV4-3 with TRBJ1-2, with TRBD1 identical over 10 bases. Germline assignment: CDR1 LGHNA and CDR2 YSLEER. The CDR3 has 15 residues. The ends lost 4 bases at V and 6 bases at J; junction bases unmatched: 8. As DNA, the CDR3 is TGCGCCAGCAGCCTAGGGGAGACAGGGGGCGATGGCTACACCTTC. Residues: CASSLGETGGDGYTF.

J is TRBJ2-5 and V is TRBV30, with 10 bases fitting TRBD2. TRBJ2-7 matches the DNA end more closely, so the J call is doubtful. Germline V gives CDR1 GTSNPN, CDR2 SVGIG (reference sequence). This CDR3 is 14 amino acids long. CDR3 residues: CAWSPLAGAYEQYF. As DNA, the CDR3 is TGTGCCTGGAGTCCCCTAGCGGGGGCCTACGAGCAGTACTTC.